This T cell receptor beta chain appears in the sequencing data of a study of regulatory T cells in long-lasting Graves disease. With iRepertoire HTBI primers and Arm-PCR of CDR3 regions, TCR beta libraries were built. TCRdb itself ran the multiplex PCR reads through MiXCR, one entry per CDR3 protein. The sample holds approximately 400,000 distinct CDR3 sequences, about 15% seen once. In this sample, this clonotype turned up many times. Documented time point: newly diagnosed GD, antithyroid drugs for less than 3 months. PBMC-extracted RNA yielded the TCR library. The CDR3 runs 18 residues. The junction had 11 bases not matched to a gene; V was cut back by 0 bases and J by 2 bases. Germline-derived CDR1 and CDR2 are LGHNA and YNFKEQ. These records were also assigned to another study, of T cells in Graves' hyperthyroidism and ophthalmopathy.

The source of this sequence is a woman in her 30s with Graves disease. The source material was peripheral blood mononuclear cells (PBMCs), sampled at new diagnosis, from a patient treated with antithyroid drugs. This sequence joins TRBV4-2 and TRBJ2-5; TRBD1 matches 8 bases. CDR3 region: CASSQDLMPGQAQETQYF. The CDR3 nucleotides are TGTGCCAGCAGCCAAGATCTGATGCCGGGACAGGCGCAAGAGACCCAGTACTTC.